Sequencing of this T cell receptor (beta chain) was carried out in a study of blood T cell repertoires in COVID-19. Overall study: Sites in the United States, Italy and Spain provided acute and convalescent COVID-19 samples. Sources were T cells, B-cell-depleted T cells, or PBMCs; the material itself was cDNA or gDNA.

This table comes from immunoSEQ multiplex PCR, and its TCRdb copy is limited to in-frame clones, with some not included. The sample includes about 250,000 clones, approximately 86% seen only once; the top ten take about 1.6%. V lost 2 bases to trimming and J lost 3 bases; unmatched junction nucleotides: 2. Looked up from germline, CDR1 is SGHRS and CDR2 is YFSETQ. The CDR3 sequence is 16 residues long. The chain carries TRBV5-1 and TRBJ2-1; 13 bases agree with TRBD2. The sequence was obtained from a woman in her sixties or seventies who had recovered from COVID-19. The sample comprised peripheral blood. Here the CDR3 DNA reads TGCGCCAGCAGCTTCGGACTAGCGGGGGTCTACAATGAGCAGTTCTTC. It is translated as CASSFGLAGVYNEQFF.